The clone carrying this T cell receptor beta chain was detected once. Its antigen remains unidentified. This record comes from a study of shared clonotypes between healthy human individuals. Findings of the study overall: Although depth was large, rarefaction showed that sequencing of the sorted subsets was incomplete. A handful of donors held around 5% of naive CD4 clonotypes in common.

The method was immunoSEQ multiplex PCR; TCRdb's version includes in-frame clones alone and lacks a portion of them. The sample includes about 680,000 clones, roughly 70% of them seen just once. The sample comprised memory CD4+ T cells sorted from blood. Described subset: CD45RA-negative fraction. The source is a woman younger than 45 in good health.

The DNA of the CDR3 is TGTGCCAGCAGTGATCCTACCCCCAATGAGCAGTTCTTC. It encodes CASSDPTPNEQFF. The genes are TRBV6-4 and TRBJ2-1; D not certain. From germline, CDR1 is MRHNA and CDR2 SNTAGT. The CDR3 sequence is 13 residues long. Between the trimmed V and J ends, which lost 3 bases and 6 bases, there was a span of 9 bases.